This entry lists 26 T cell receptor beta chains sequenced from one sample in a study of cytomegalovirus exposure and HLA in healthy donors. Primers: 60 Vbeta forward and 13 Jbeta reverse. Using immunoSEQ multiplex PCR, the repertoire was profiled, and TCRdb retains in-frame clones only, with some absent. Of a few thousand clones listed, over 70% were seen once; the top ten hold approximately 5.8%. Sequenced input: PBMCs. Receptors originate from a middle-aged woman in good health and CMV-seropositive.

This sequence joins TRBV5-6 and TRBJ2-5; 9 bases fit TRBD1. CDR1 is SGHDT, CDR2 YYEEEE, per germline. V was pared by 3 bases and J by 5 bases, with 5 bases of the junction left unmatched. The CDR3 has 14 amino acids. CDR3 amino acids: CASSWGQGGETQYF. The CDR3, as DNA: TGTGCCAGCAGCTGGGGACAGGGTGGGGAGACCCAGTACTTC. Full variable domain (rest looked up from reference TRBV5-6 and TRBJ2-5): DAGVTQSPTHLIKTRGQQVTLRCSPKSGHDTVSWYQQALGQGPQFIFQYYEEEERQRGNFPDRFSGHQFPNYSSELNVNALLLGDSALYLCASSWGQGGETQYFGPGTRLLVL.

The chain uses TRBV28 and TRBJ1-5; unclear D gene. With 2 bases removed from V and 3 bases from J, the gap between germline ends came to 11 bases. The germline gives CDR1 MDHEN, CDR2 SYDVKM. This CDR3 is built from 15 residues. The CDR3, as DNA: TGTGCCAGCAGTTTAGCAAGTGGAGACAATCAGCCCCAGCATTTT. Translated, it gives CASSLASGDNQPQHF.

A few counts support this clone. V and J are TRBV10-3 and TRBJ2-7; 7 nucleotides line up with TRBD1. Per the germline V gene, CDR1 is ENHRY and CDR2 is SYGVKD. The V gene end was trimmed by 3 bases and the J gene end by 6 bases; junction bases not matched to a gene: 2. The CDR3 has 12 residues. The CDR3 nucleotides read TGTGCCATCAGTGAACAGGGGCTCGAGCAGTACTTC. Translation: CAISEQGLEQYF.

The rearrangement uses TRBV6-6 and TRBJ2-7, with 7 bases matching TRBD1. V was pared by 6 bases and J by 3 bases, with 11 bases of the junction left unmatched. Germline CDR1 MNHNY, CDR2 SVGAGI (reference sequence). CDR3 size: 15 residues. Here the CDR3 reads CASRRDRAGGYEQYF. In DNA, the CDR3 is TGTGCCAGCAGACGCGACAGGGCTGGCGGCTACGAGCAGTACTTC.

The gene calls are TRBV29-1 and TRBJ2-1; a possible D gene is TRBD1 (6 bases). Germline values: CDR1 SQVTM, CDR2 ANQGSEA. The length of the CDR3 is 12 residues. Trimming took off 2 bases at V and 4 bases at J, with 6 bases between the two ends. The CDR3 coding sequence is TGCAGCGTTGAAACAGGGTACAATGAGCAGTTCTTC. This gives the protein CSVETGYNEQFF.

This sequence joins TRBV5-6 and TRBJ1-1; TRBD1 matches at 7 bases. The V gene end was trimmed by 5 bases and the J gene end by 4 bases; junction bases not matched to a gene: 5. This CDR3 has 13 residues. In germline, CDR1 is SGHDT, CDR2 YYEEEE. CDR3 bases: TGTGCCAGCAGTCTCGACAGGGCCACTGAAGCTTTCTTT. The encoded protein is CASSLDRATEAFF.

The chain joins TRBV7-5 to TRBJ1-5. TRBV7-5 is termed a pseudogene. The length of the CDR3 is 13 residues. As DNA, the CDR3 is TGTGCCAGAAGCTTTGGCGGGAATCAGCCCCAGCATTTT. Its protein is CARSFGGNQPQHF.

This clone was counted between two and nine times. The gene calls are TRBV7-9 and TRBJ1-3, with D perhaps matching TRBD1 (5 bases). The V gene's germline CDR1 is SEHNR and CDR2 FQNEAQ (reference sequence). Trimming took 1 base from V and 0 from J, leaving 7 bases between them. The CDR3 has 15 residues. The CDR3 here is CASSLVQASGNTIYF. The CDR3 DNA sequence: TGTGCCAGCAGCTTAGTACAGGCCTCTGGAAACACCATATATTTT.

In DNA, the CDR3 is TGTGCCAGCAGCCCCTCGGGGGGACAGCCCCAGCATTTT. Its protein product is CASSPSGGQPQHF. The J gene is TRBJ1-5, the V gene TRBV6-6; the D gene is possibly TRBD1 (5 bases). The CDR3 loop spans 13 amino acids. Germline V gives CDR1 MNHNY, CDR2 SVGAGI (reference sequence). With 6 bases removed from V and 7 bases from J, the gap between germline ends came to 13 bases.

The J gene is TRBJ2-1, the V gene TRBV30, with 7 nucleotides matching TRBD2. The CDR3 sequence is 15 residues long. Germline CDR1 is GTSNPN and CDR2 is SVGIG (reference sequence). Trimming at V came to 0 bases and at J to 5 bases, leaving 7 bases not matched to a gene. The CDR3 region has the DNA TGTGCCTGGAGTGTACGGGGGAGGGAACACAATGAGCAGTTCTTC. This codes for CAWSVRGREHNEQFF.

The chain links TRBV5-6 to TRBJ1-6; unclear D gene. Germline V lookup: CDR1 SGHDT, CDR2 YYEEEE. Trimming stripped 0 bases from V and 8 bases from J, with 3 bases between. The CDR3 is 12 residues long. In nucleotides, the CDR3 is TGTGCCAGCAGCTTGGGAGATTCACCCCTCCACTTT. This sequence encodes CASSLGDSPLHF.

The CDR3 spells CATSDSQGEAFF. The CDR3 DNA reads as TGTGCCACCTCGGACAGTCAAGGTGAAGCTTTCTTT. The V and J genes are TRBV10-3 and TRBJ1-1, with D maybe TRBD1 (6 bases). The CDR3 is 12 amino acids. The germline CDR1 and CDR2 sequences are ENHRY and SYGVKD. With 10 bases removed from V and 7 bases from J, the gap between germline ends came to 16 bases.

V is TRBV30 and J is TRBJ1-5, with D uncertain. This CDR3 is built from 17 residues. Between the trimmed V and J ends, which lost 4 bases and 0 bases, there was a span of 19 bases. Germline assignment: CDR1 GTSNPN and CDR2 SVGIG (reference sequence). CDR3 sequence reads: CAWIAEDRVYSNQPQHF. The CDR3 nucleotides are TGTGCCTGGATAGCGGAAGACCGCGTCTATAGCAATCAGCCCCAGCATTTT.

J is TRBJ2-3 and V is TRBV15; TRBD2 matches 8 bases. The CDR3 runs to 14 residues. V was pared by 5 bases and J by 2 bases, with 3 bases of the junction left unmatched. CDR1 and CDR2 from the germline V gene are LNHNV and YYDKDF (reference sequence). This CDR3 reads CATSGGLDTDTQYF. For the CDR3, the DNA is TGTGCCACCAGCGGGGGACTAGACACAGATACGCAGTATTTT.

The CDR3 coding sequence is TGTGCCAGCAGTGACGAGGGGGCGGGTGGAAACACCATATATTTT. This encodes CASSDEGAGGNTIYF. The chain joins TRBV6-1 to TRBJ1-3; TRBD1 matches 7 bases. The germline V gene has CDR1 MNHNS and CDR2 SASEGT. CDR3 length: 15 amino acids. Trimming took 3 bases from V and 3 from J; bases not matched to a gene: 5.

The V gene is TRBV15, the J gene TRBJ2-1, with D perhaps TRBD1 (5 bases). The CDR3 length is 12 residues. CDR1 is LNHNV and CDR2 is YYDKDF in the germline V gene (reference sequence). The V gene lost 4 bases and the J gene lost 9 bases, with 10 bases spanning the gap. The CDR3 DNA reads TGTGCCACCAGCACTGACAGTCCTGAGCAGTTCTTC. Its translation is CATSTDSPEQFF.

The chain has TRBV30 and TRBJ1-5; possible D gene TRBD1, 6 bases. CDR1 is GTSNPN, CDR2 SVGIG, per germline (reference sequence). The CDR3 contains 13 residues. V was cut by 7 bases and J by 7 bases, with 17 bases left in between. CDR3 loop: CASRWGPGQPQHF. The CDR3 nucleotides are TGTGCCTCGAGGTGGGGGCCGGGCCAGCCCCAGCATTTT.

This chain joins TRBV25-1 and TRBJ1-4; unclear D gene. Germline CDR1 reads MGHDK; CDR2 reads SYGVNS. CDR3 length: 13 residues. V was cut by 3 bases and J by 5 bases, with 7 bases left in between. The CDR3 coding sequence is TGTGCCAGCAGTGACAGGCTAAATGAAAAACTGTTTTTT. This gives the protein CASSDRLNEKLFF.

This CDR3 reads CAWSVRFGTDTQYF. The DNA for the CDR3 is TGTGCCTGGAGTGTGAGGTTCGGCACAGATACGCAGTATTTT. The chain has TRBV30 and TRBJ2-3; no clear D. Germline CDR1 is GTSNPN and CDR2 is SVGIG (reference sequence). CDR3 length equals 14 residues. Trimming took off 0 bases at V and 1 base at J, with 8 bases between the two ends.

V gene TRBV30 combines with J gene TRBJ1-1; possibly TRBD1 for D (6 bases). The CDR3 totals 11 residues. The V gene lost 2 bases and the J gene lost 11 bases, with 12 bases spanning the gap. Germline CDR1 reads GTSNPN; CDR2 reads SVGIG (reference sequence). CDR3 nucleotides: TGTGCCTGGAGTTTGACAGGTTTGGCTTTCTTT. The encoded protein is CAWSLTGLAFF.

The V gene is TRBV30, the J gene TRBJ1-5; the D gene is possibly TRBD1 (6 bases). Germline values: CDR1 GTSNPN, CDR2 SVGIG (reference sequence). The V and J ends lost 3 bases and 9 bases respectively, with 18 bases between them. The CDR3 has 14 residues. In DNA, the CDR3 is TGTGCCTGGAGCCAATTCCAGGGGACCACGCCCCAGCATTTT. It translates to CAWSQFQGTTPQHF.

V gene TRBV29-1 combines with J gene TRBJ1-2; D remains ambiguous. Trimming took off 8 bases at V and 3 bases at J, with 13 bases between the two ends. This CDR3 is built from 12 residues. CDR1 and CDR2 from the germline V gene are SQVTM and ANQGSEA. Here the CDR3 reads CSTISADYGYTF. CDR3 sequence (DNA): TGCAGCACTATTTCCGCGGACTATGGCTACACCTTC.

V is TRBV30 and J is TRBJ1-5; D call uncertain. The CDR3 loop spans 13 amino acids. Germline V gene sequence: CDR1 GTSNPN, CDR2 SVGIG (reference sequence). Trimming took 0 bases from V and 5 from J, leaving 8 bases between them. CDR3 in amino acids: CAWSVTVYQPQHF. The CDR3 DNA follows: TGTGCCTGGAGTGTTACGGTTTATCAGCCCCAGCATTTT.

This clone was detected only a few times. The chain recombines TRBV29-1 with TRBJ1-5; D may be TRBD1 (5 bases). The CDR3 is made up of 12 amino acids. Germline V gives CDR1 SQVTM, CDR2 ANQGSEA. V lost 8 bases to trimming and J lost 7 bases, with 15 bases between them. CDR3 amino acids: CSPQGGRQPQHF. The CDR3 DNA reads as TGCAGCCCGCAGGGTGGGCGACAGCCCCAGCATTTT.

This clone was observed a handful of times. This chain joins TRBV29-1 and TRBJ2-7; a weak D match, TRBD1 (6 bases). V gave up 2 bases and J gave up 3 bases, with 17 bases separating them. This CDR3 is 15 amino acids long. CDR1 is SQVTM and CDR2 is ANQGSEA in the germline V gene. This chain's CDR3 is CSVELENREGYEQYF. Here the CDR3 DNA reads TGCAGCGTTGAATTGGAGAACAGGGAAGGCTACGAGCAGTACTTC.

The chain links TRBV30 to TRBJ1-5; maybe TRBD1 (5 bases). This CDR3 comprises 14 residues. Trimming left V 2 bases short and J 2 bases short, with 10 bases between. The germline CDR1 and CDR2 sequences are GTSNPN and SVGIG (reference sequence). The CDR3 bases are TGTGCCTGGAGTAGCGGGGCCGGCAATCAGCCCCAGCATTTT. Translation gives CAWSSGAGNQPQHF.